What follows are 30 T cell receptor beta chains derived from one specimen sequenced in a study of cytomegalovirus exposure and HLA in healthy donors. In the PCR, 60 Vbeta and 13 Jbeta primers were used. Using immunoSEQ multiplex PCR, the repertoire was profiled, and TCRdb retains in-frame clones only, with some absent. The sample lists 100,000 to 150,000 clones, roughly 82% seen once, with approximately 10% in the top ten. The sample taken for sequencing was PBMCs. The source is a male donor in good health and CMV-seropositive.

V usage is TRBV4-1 and J usage is TRBJ1-5; perhaps TRBD1 as D (6 bases). The CDR3 has 13 residues. V lost 4 bases and J lost 7, with 11 bases in between. Germline CDR1 and CDR2: MGHRA and YSYEKL. The CDR3 region has the DNA TGCGCCAGCAGCCCTCCCGGACAGCAGCCCCAGCATTTT. This translates into CASSPPGQQPQHF.

In regard to this clone: Other DNA sequences within the sample encode an identical CDR3. The V and J genes are TRBV19 and TRBJ2-7; D is unresolved. This CDR3 has 12 residues. The germline V gene has CDR1 LNHDA and CDR2 SQIVND (reference sequence). The germline V and J ends were trimmed by 5 bases and 4 bases, with 9 bases remaining between them. The CDR3 region is CASSSGGYEQYF. CDR3 in DNA: TGTGCCAGTAGTTCGGGTGGGTACGAGCAGTACTTC. The full variable domain, with the rest looked up from reference TRBV19 and TRBJ2-7, is DGGITQSPKYLFRKEGQNVTLSCEQNLNHDAMYWYRQDPGQGLRLIYYSQIVNDFQKGDIAEGYSVSREKKESFPLTVTSAQKNPTAFYLCASSSGGYEQYFGPGTRLTVT.

The J gene is TRBJ1-5, the V gene TRBV15, with D perhaps matching TRBD1 (6 bases). The CDR3 has 16 residues. CDR1 and CDR2 (germline): LNHNV, YYDKDF (reference sequence). V was pared by 5 bases and J by 5 bases, with 19 bases between. CDR3 nucleotide sequence: TGTGCCACCAGCCATCCCGAGAACAGGGATCATCAGCCCCAGCATTTT. It yields the protein CATSHPENRDHQPQHF. Based on the CDR3 plus reference TRBV15 and TRBJ1-5, the full variable domain is DAMVIQNPRYQVTQFGKPVTLSCSQTLNHNVMYWYQQKSSQAPKLLFHYYDKDFNNEADTPDNFQSRRPNTSFCFLDIRSPGLGDTAMYLCATSHPENRDHQPQHFGDGTRLSIL.

The V and J genes are TRBV9 and TRBJ2-1; 13 nucleotides agree with TRBD2. Germline V gene lookup returns CDR1 SGDLS and CDR2 YYNGEE. V lost 4 bases, J lost 8 bases, and 15 bases stayed unmatched. The CDR3 contains 18 residues. DNA of the CDR3: TGTGCCAGCAGCCCCCGGATGACTAGCGGGAGGTTCGGCGATGAGCAGTTCTTC. This sequence encodes CASSPRMTSGRFGDEQFF.

This clone was seen only a few times. The gene calls are TRBV6-5 and TRBJ1-4; no firm D call. CDR1 and CDR2 from the germline V gene are MNHEY and SVGAGI. The CDR3 totals 13 residues. Trimming shortened V by 5 bases and J by 4 bases, and 8 bases separated the two germline ends. CDR3 DNA: TGTGCCAGCAGTCACGGACTTAATGAAAAACTGTTTTTT. Its protein product is CASSHGLNEKLFF.

Written as DNA, the CDR3 is TGCGCCAGCAGTGAGACAGGCCTTCGATGTGGCTACACCTTC. Translation: CASSETGLRCGYTF. The V call is TRBV10-1, the J call TRBJ1-2; the D gene is possibly TRBD1 (5 bases). This CDR3 is 14 amino acids long. Per germline, CDR1 WNHNN and CDR2 SYGVQD (reference sequence). Trimming left V 2 bases short and J 7 bases short, with 14 bases between.

This clone was counted once. The chain has TRBV29-1 and TRBJ2-3, with 7 nucleotides matching TRBD2. V shed 6 bases, J shed 7 bases, and the junction held 7 bases outside the gene matches. The CDR3 loop spans 12 amino acids. Germline values: CDR1 SQVTM, CDR2 ANQGSEA. CDR3 sequence reads: CSVGEGLNTQYF. The CDR3 nucleotides are TGCAGCGTGGGGGAGGGTTTGAATACGCAGTATTTT.

This chain uses TRBV15 with TRBJ1-1, with D uncertain. The CDR3 contains 16 residues. V lost 1 base and J lost 5, with 17 bases in between. Looked up from germline, CDR1 is LNHNV and CDR2 is YYDKDF (reference sequence). The CDR3 nucleotides are TGTGCCACCAGCAGAGGAGCGGTGGGCGGCCGGACTGAAGCTTTCTTT. Residues: CATSRGAVGGRTEAFF.

The CDR3 spells CASSPWAAGNTIYF. The CDR3 bases are TGTGCCAGCAGCCCCTGGGCAGCTGGAAACACCATATATTTT. The chain joins TRBV7-2 to TRBJ1-3; the D is unclear. The germline V and J ends were trimmed by 5 bases and 2 bases, with 10 bases remaining between them. Germline V gene sequence: CDR1 SGHTA, CDR2 FQGNSA. CDR3 length: 14 residues.

V gene TRBV6-5 combines with J gene TRBJ1-5; tentatively, D is TRBD1 (6 bases). CDR1 is MNHEY and CDR2 is SVGAGI in the germline V gene. Between the trimmed V and J ends, which lost 5 bases and 3 bases, there was a span of 11 bases. The CDR3 is 14 amino acids. The CDR3 coding sequence is TGTGCCAGCAGTCCTGACAGGAACAATCAGCCCCAGCATTTT. This sequence encodes CASSPDRNNQPQHF.

The rearrangement uses TRBV5-6 and TRBJ1-5; 9 positions match TRBD1. The junction had 9 bases not matched to a gene; V was cut back by 2 bases and J by 3 bases. In germline, CDR1 is SGHDT, CDR2 YYEEEE. The CDR3 length is 17 residues. For the CDR3, the DNA is TGTGCCAGCAGCTTCGGACAGGGGCGTTACTTCAATCAGCCCCAGCATTTT. Its translation is CASSFGQGRYFNQPQHF.

The chain links TRBV7-9 to TRBJ2-5; TRBD2 matches 7 bases. The J call is uncertain, as TRBJ2-7 better fits the DNA end. The germline gives CDR1 SEHNR, CDR2 FQNEAQ (reference sequence). This CDR3 region has 15 residues. DNA of the CDR3: TGTGCCAGCAGCTTAGAGGGCGGGAGCTCCTACGAGCAGTACTTC. Translating it yields CASSLEGGSSYEQYF.

The chain couples TRBV18 to TRBJ2-7; 7 nucleotides match TRBD1. The junction had 6 bases not matched to a gene; V was cut back by 3 bases and J by 4 bases. CDR1 is KGHSH, CDR2 LQKENI, per germline. This CDR3 has 14 amino acids. The CDR3 reads CASSPPGTAYEQYF. The CDR3 DNA reads TGTGCCAGCTCACCTCCCGGGACAGCATACGAGCAGTACTTC.

This rearrangement joins TRBV27 to TRBJ1-4; D not resolved. This CDR3 is 11 amino acids long. V shed 8 bases and J shed 5 bases, with 6 bases lying between them. The germline CDR1 and CDR2 sequences are MNHEY and SMNVEV (reference sequence). As DNA, the CDR3 is TGTGCCAGCTTGGGCAATGAAAAACTGTTTTTT. This translates into CASLGNEKLFF.

The V gene is TRBV7-9, the J gene TRBJ1-1; D is ambiguous. Trimming pared 4 bases from V and 6 bases from J, leaving 18 bases between. CDR3 size: 15 residues. Germline CDR1 reads SEHNR; CDR2 reads FQNEAQ (reference sequence). For the CDR3, the DNA is TGTGCCAGCAGCTCGGGTCCGGGAGTCTCTCCTGAAGCTTTCTTT. Its translation: CASSSGPGVSPEAFF.

The V and J genes are TRBV11-2 and TRBJ2-7, with 12 bases aligning to TRBD1. The CDR3 spans 14 residues. Losses at the gene ends were 6 bases for V and 9 bases for J; bases not matched to a gene: 9. CDR1 and CDR2 (germline): SGHAT, FQNNGV. CDR3 protein: CASRSGTGGSWQYF. CDR3 nucleotides: TGTGCCAGCAGATCCGGGACAGGGGGCTCTTGGCAGTACTTC. Combining the CDR3 with reference TRBV11-2 and TRBJ2-7 gives the whole variable domain EAGVAQSPRYKIIEKRQSVAFWCNPISGHATLYWYQQILGQGPKLLIQFQNNGVVDDSQLPKDRFSAERLKGVDSTLKIQPAKLEDSAVYLCASRSGTGGSWQYFGPGTRLTVT.

The rearrangement links TRBV5-6 to TRBJ2-2; possibly TRBD1 for D (6 bases). Between the trimmed V and J ends, which lost 4 bases and 0 bases, there was a span of 13 bases. The CDR3 contains 16 residues. Germline values: CDR1 SGHDT, CDR2 YYEEEE. The CDR3 DNA sequence: TGTGCCAGCAGCCCAATAGGGGGTTCGAACACCGGGGAGCTGTTTTTT. Encoded protein: CASSPIGGSNTGELFF.

The chain has TRBV19 and TRBJ2-4; 8 nucleotides agree with TRBD2. In germline, CDR1 is LNHDA, CDR2 SQIVND (reference sequence). The CDR3 contains 16 residues. Trimming cost V 6 bases and J 0 bases; bases outside gene matches: 7. This CDR3 is CASRSGGAVAKNIQYF. The CDR3 DNA follows: TGTGCCAGTAGGTCCGGGGGGGCGGTAGCCAAAAACATTCAGTACTTC.

In this sample, this clone turned up once. V gene TRBV19 combines with J gene TRBJ1-5; D is ambiguous. V was trimmed by 3 bases and J by 6 bases, leaving 9 bases between them. Germline V CDR1 and CDR2: LNHDA, SQIVND (reference sequence). The CDR3 spans 13 residues. As DNA, the CDR3 is TGTGCCAGTAGTATCGACCGGGTTCAGCCCCAGCATTTT. Amino acid sequence: CASSIDRVQPQHF.

The J gene is TRBJ2-7, the V gene TRBV27; tentatively, D is TRBD1 (6 bases). CDR3 length: 15 amino acids. Germline V gene data show CDR1 as MNHEY and CDR2 as SMNVEV (reference sequence). Trimming took off 4 bases at V and 4 bases at J, with 17 bases between the two ends. The chain's CDR3 is CASSSLGDNPYEQYF. CDR3 nucleotides: TGTGCCAGCAGTTCCTTGGGGGACAACCCATACGAGCAGTACTTC.

This clone came up a few times. This chain uses TRBV27 with TRBJ2-2, with 7 bases aligning to TRBD2. Germline CDR1 is MNHEY and CDR2 is SMNVEV (reference sequence). V shed 6 bases and J 5 bases; nucleotides not matched to a gene: 6. The CDR3 has 14 residues. CDR3 region: CASRGLAVTGELFF. The CDR3 bases are TGTGCCAGCAGAGGGCTAGCGGTTACCGGGGAGCTGTTTTTT.

The chain is built from TRBV7-9 and TRBJ2-7; D might be TRBD1 (5 bases). This CDR3 is 13 amino acids long. V was trimmed by 5 bases and J by 7 bases, leaving 15 bases between them. In germline, CDR1 is SEHNR, CDR2 FQNEAQ (reference sequence). Written as DNA, the CDR3 is TGTGCCAGCAGCCGTGCAGGGTTGGGGGAGCAGTACTTC. It yields the protein CASSRAGLGEQYF.

V and J are TRBV9 and TRBJ2-5; 8 bases agree with TRBD2. Germline V lookup: CDR1 SGDLS, CDR2 YYNGEE. The CDR3 is made up of 16 amino acids. The trim removed 0 bases at V and 4 bases at J, leaving 8 bases unmatched. CDR3 protein: CASSVDSGRATETQYF. The CDR3 coding sequence is TGTGCCAGCAGCGTAGACTCCGGGAGGGCCACAGAGACCCAGTACTTC.

This chain connects TRBV5-1 to TRBJ1-4; D gene ambiguous. CDR1 and CDR2 from the germline V gene are SGHRS and YFSETQ. The CDR3 has 15 amino acids. The V gene lost 2 bases and the J gene lost 0 bases, with 8 bases spanning the gap. The CDR3 coding sequence is TGCGCCAGCAGCTTTCTGGGAGCAACTAATGAAAAACTGTTTTTT. Translation: CASSFLGATNEKLFF.

The chain joins TRBV27 to TRBJ2-1; tentative D call: TRBD1 (6 bases). This CDR3 has 15 amino acids. V lost 8 bases and J lost 4, with 18 bases in between. The germline CDR1 and CDR2 sequences are MNHEY and SMNVEV (reference sequence). CDR3 protein: CASRYEQGIYNEQFF. CDR3 bases: TGTGCCAGCCGTTATGAACAGGGAATTTACAATGAGCAGTTCTTC.

V and J are TRBV25-1 and TRBJ2-1, with 10 nucleotides matching TRBD1. CDR1 and CDR2 from the germline V gene are MGHDK and SYGVNS. The trim removed 4 bases at V and 8 bases at J, leaving 11 bases unmatched. The CDR3 runs 16 residues. The CDR3 region has the DNA TGTGCCAGCAGTGTCCACCGGGACAGGGGTGGCTATGAGCAGTTCTTC. Translating gives CASSVHRDRGGYEQFF.

CDR3 protein: CASSPGQGTDTQYF. DNA for the CDR3: TGCGCCAGCAGCCCGGGACAGGGGACAGATACGCAGTATTTT. The chain uses TRBV5-1 and TRBJ2-3; 10 positions match TRBD1. Germline V CDR1 and CDR2: SGHRS, YFSETQ. J lost 3 bases, V lost 4 bases, and 2 bases had no gene match. The CDR3 sequence is 14 residues long.

The chain joins TRBV10-3 to TRBJ2-7, with TRBD2 matching 10 bases. The CDR3 spans 13 residues. V was clipped by 10 bases and J by 5 bases; unmatched bases: 8. Germline CDR1 reads ENHRY; CDR2 reads SYGVKD. CDR3 sequence (DNA): TGTGCCACCCAGCGGGAGGGCCAGCACGAGCAGTACTTC. This gives the protein CATQREGQHEQYF.

The chain combines TRBV12-5 with TRBJ2-5; a possible D gene is TRBD2 (5 bases). This CDR3 spans 16 amino acids. Germline V gives CDR1 LGHNT, CDR2 FRNRAP. Between the trimmed V and J ends, which lost 1 base and 4 bases, there was a span of 16 bases. The CDR3 region is CASGLASTRLTETQYF. The DNA for the CDR3 is TGTGCTAGTGGTTTGGCCTCTACTAGATTAACAGAGACCCAGTACTTC.

The J gene is TRBJ1-3, the V gene TRBV5-1; perhaps TRBD1 as D (5 bases). The CDR3 spans 15 residues. The V end was cut by 3 bases, the J end by 0 bases, with 10 bases between. Germline V CDR1 and CDR2: SGHRS, YFSETQ. CDR3 nucleotides: TGCGCCAGCAGCTCGGACATGAGCTCTGGAAACACCATATATTTT. Amino acids: CASSSDMSSGNTIYF.